This T cell receptor (beta chain) was sequenced for a study of blood T cell repertoires in COVID-19. Looking at the study overall: T cells, B-cell-depleted T cells, or PBMCs provided the cDNA or gDNA that served as material.

Authors' data handling: Reference gene primer amplification in the assay estimated nucleated cell counts. Using immunoSEQ multiplex PCR, the repertoire was profiled, and TCRdb retains in-frame clones only, with some absent. The V and J calls and the clone size are those of that table, but D and trimming were determined from the DNA. The table shows around 200,000 clones, with around 90% occurring only once. Living in roughly 23 US areas, the participants were between about 18 and 90 years of age. Trimming took off 4 bases at V and 1 base at J, with 9 bases between the two ends. From germline, CDR1 is SGHTA and CDR2 FQGNSA. The CDR3 length is 14 residues. With regard to this clone: Within the sample, other DNA sequences also encode this same CDR3.

This TCR came from a man in his late teens or twenties with acute COVID-19. The genes are TRBV7-2 and TRBJ2-3; unclear D gene. The sample taken for sequencing was PBMCs or T cells enriched from blood (not recorded which). CDR3 amino acids: CASSSYLRTDTQYF. The CDR3 coding sequence is TGTGCCAGCAGCTCCTACCTGCGCACAGATACGCAGTATTTT. The full variable domain, rest sourced from reference TRBV7-2 and TRBJ2-3, is GAGVSQSPSNKVTEKGKDVELRCDPISGHTALYWYRQSLGQGLEFLIYFQGNSAPDKSGLPSDRFSAERTGGSVSTLTIQRTQQEDSAVYLCASSSYLRTDTQYFGPGTRLTVL.